The sequence of this TCR beta chain was determined in a study of Graves' ophthalmopathy and Graves' hyperthyroidism. This clonotype was recorded many times. As the template, RNA transcripts were used to amplify TCR beta CDR3 regions. First-round RT-PCR with HTBI primers preceded a second-round multiplex PCR. TCRdb re-called the multiplex PCR reads through MiXCR, storing one row per CDR3 protein. Of roughly 500,000 distinct CDR3 sequences in the sample, around 14% were seen once. CDR3 length: 17 residues. With V trimmed by 1 base and J by 4 bases, 10 bases remained unmatched. Germline values: CDR1 MGHRA, CDR2 YSYEKL.

The rearrangement joins TRBV4-1 to TRBJ1-5, with 7 nucleotides matching TRBD1. The material sequenced was blood. The TCR comes from a woman aged 30 to 39 with Graves' ophthalmopathy. The CDR3 sequence: CASSQGRLGTANQPQHF. CDR3 nucleotide sequence: TGCGCCAGCAGCCAAGGACGTTTAGGGACAGCTAATCAGCCCCAGCATTTT.